These 25 T cell receptor beta chains share one sample of origin, sequenced in a study of blood T cell repertoires in COVID-19. Using immunoSEQ multiplex PCR, the repertoire was profiled, and TCRdb retains in-frame clones only, with some absent. The repertoire includes a few hundred thousand clones, around 89% of them detected once, and about 1.1% sits in the top ten. Sequences were obtained from PBMCs or T cells enriched from blood (not recorded which). These receptors were collected from a woman in her late teens or twenties who had recovered from COVID-19.

Points on this clone: Other nucleotide sequences from this sample produce the same CDR3. The V call is TRBV7-2, the J call TRBJ1-1, with TRBD1 matching over 8 bases. CDR1 is SGHTA, CDR2 FQGNSA, per germline. Trimming took 1 base from V and 5 from J; bases not matched to a gene: 6. This CDR3 has 15 residues. This CDR3 is CASSLEGRGLTEAFF. CDR3 sequence (DNA): TGTGCCAGCAGCTTAGAGGGCAGGGGGCTTACTGAAGCTTTCTTT.

This chain uses TRBV3-1 (or the pseudogene TRBV3-2) with TRBJ2-7; 7 nucleotides align to TRBD2. With 3 bases clipped from V and 4 bases from J, the junction kept 6 bases outside the gene matches. CDR3 length: 14 amino acids. CDR1 is LGHDT, CDR2 YNNKEL, per germline (reference sequence). In nucleotides, the CDR3 is TGTGCCAGCAGCCATCGACTAGCTAGTTACGAGCAGTACTTC. Amino acid sequence: CASSHRLASYEQYF.

The chain joins TRBV2 to TRBJ2-7, with D possibly matching TRBD2 (6 bases). V shed 2 bases and J shed 0 bases, with 11 bases lying between them. Germline V gene lookup returns CDR1 SNHLY and CDR2 FYNNEI. The CDR3 sequence is 15 residues long. The CDR3 is CASSELRGHSYEQYF. The CDR3, as DNA: TGTGCCAGCAGTGAATTGCGGGGCCACTCCTACGAGCAGTACTTC. The variable domain in full, with the rest retrieved from reference TRBV2 and TRBJ2-7, is EPEVTQTPSHQVTQMGQEVILRCVPISNHLYFYWYRQILGQKVEFLVSFYNNEISEKSEIFDDQFSVERPDGSNFTLKIRSTKLEDSAMYFCASSELRGHSYEQYFGPGTRLTVT.

This chain joins TRBV10-3 and TRBJ1-1; D gene ambiguous. CDR1 and CDR2 (germline): ENHRY, SYGVKD. Trimming took 2 bases from V and 4 from J, leaving 14 bases between them. CDR3 size: 15 residues. DNA of the CDR3: TGTGCCATCAGTGAGCGGAACAGAGGGTTCACTGAAGCTTTCTTT. Its protein product is CAISERNRGFTEAFF.

The gene calls are TRBV11-2 and TRBJ2-3; D unresolved. Trimming took 6 bases from V and 3 from J, leaving 16 bases between them. CDR1 SGHAT and CDR2 FQNNGV come from the germline V gene. This CDR3 contains 15 residues. CDR3 nucleotide sequence: TGTGCCAGCAGTGCACACCTAACAGAGACAGATACGCAGTATTTT. As protein: CASSAHLTETDTQYF.

The chain carries TRBV6-5 and TRBJ1-4; no clear D. Trimming pared 6 bases from V and 8 bases from J, leaving 16 bases between. This CDR3 has 14 amino acids. Germline V CDR1 and CDR2: MNHEY, SVGAGI. This CDR3 reads CASSSITLREKLFF. The DNA for the CDR3 is TGTGCCAGCAGCTCCATTACACTACGGGAAAAACTGTTTTTT.

The chain carries TRBV6-5 and TRBJ2-7, with D tentatively TRBD1 (6 bases). V was trimmed by 4 bases and J by 0 bases, leaving 10 bases between them. CDR1 is MNHEY, CDR2 SVGAGI, per germline. The CDR3 totals 14 residues. In DNA form, the CDR3 reads TGTGCCAGCAGTTTCCGGACAGCCTCCTACGAGCAGTACTTC. It yields the protein CASSFRTASYEQYF.

V is TRBV19 and J is TRBJ2-3; D is perhaps TRBD1 (5 bases). The CDR3 sequence is 13 residues long. CDR1 is LNHDA, CDR2 SQIVND, per germline (reference sequence). The V and J ends lost 3 bases and 2 bases respectively, with 6 bases between them. In DNA, the CDR3 is TGTGCCAGTAGTATGGGGCCCACAGATACGCAGTATTTT. It encodes CASSMGPTDTQYF.

The V and J genes are TRBV28 and TRBJ2-5, with TRBD1 matching 7 bases. The germline gives CDR1 MDHEN, CDR2 SYDVKM. The trim removed 6 bases at V and 5 bases at J, leaving 12 bases unmatched. The CDR3 totals 15 residues. The CDR3 region has the DNA TGTGCCAGCAGCGGAGAGGCAGGGGGTAGGGAGACCCAGTACTTC. Encoded protein: CASSGEAGGRETQYF.

The chain uses TRBV29-1 and TRBJ2-5, with D tentatively TRBD2 (6 bases). Germline loops: CDR1 SQVTM, CDR2 ANQGSEA. V lost 7 bases to trimming and J lost 4 bases, with 13 bases between them. The CDR3 totals 12 residues. DNA of the CDR3: TGCAGCGGAGGCAAGGGAGGAGAGACCCAGTACTTC. Its protein is CSGGKGGETQYF.

Remarks on this clone: One end of the junction does not line up with germline, which may come from a read error. The rearrangement joins TRBV6-1 to TRBJ1-3; D possibly corresponds to TRBD1 (5 bases). Looked up from germline, CDR1 is MNHNS and CDR2 is SASEGT. The CDR3 length is 15 residues. In nucleotides, the CDR3 is TGTGCCAGCATTGAACTGGGACTCTCTGGAAACACCATATATTTT. Amino acids: CASIELGLSGNTIYF.

A note on this clone: A read error may produce the germline difference seen at one junction end. The chain recombines TRBV9 with TRBJ1-2; 7 bases agree with TRBD1. CDR3 size: 13 residues. Looked up from germline, CDR1 is SGDLS and CDR2 is YYNGEE. The CDR3, as DNA: TGTGCCAGCAGCCCCAGAGGACAGGCGGGCCTATACTTC. Protein sequence: CASSPRGQAGLYF.

The gene calls are TRBV11-2 and TRBJ2-1, with D possibly TRBD2 on 5 matching bases. V shed 5 bases and J shed 10 bases, with 15 bases lying between them. There are 13 residues in the CDR3. Germline CDR1 and CDR2: SGHAT and FQNNGV. CDR3 region: CASSPTTSGEQFF. In DNA, the CDR3 is TGTGCCAGCAGCCCAACCACTTCGGGGGAGCAGTTCTTC. The variable domain in full, completed from reference TRBV11-2 and TRBJ2-1, reads EAGVAQSPRYKIIEKRQSVAFWCNPISGHATLYWYQQILGQGPKLLIQFQNNGVVDDSQLPKDRFSAERLKGVDSTLKIQPAKLEDSAVYLCASSPTTSGEQFFGPGTRLTVL.

The V gene is TRBV7-6, the J gene TRBJ2-7; unclear D gene. This CDR3 spans 13 amino acids. Germline V gene lookup returns CDR1 SGHVS and CDR2 FNYEAQ. The germline V and J ends were trimmed by 4 bases and 10 bases, with 17 bases remaining between them. The DNA for the CDR3 is TGTGCCAGCAGCTCTAGTACCGAAAGAGGCCAGTACTTC. Its protein product is CASSSSTERGQYF. The variable domain in full, with the rest retrieved from reference TRBV7-6 and TRBJ2-7, is GAGVSQSPRYKVTKRGQDVALRCDPISGHVSLYWYRQALGQGPEFLTYFNYEAQQDKSGLPNDRFSAERPEGSISTLTIQRTEQRDSAMYRCASSSSTERGQYFGPGTRLTVT.

This clone came up once. The V gene is TRBV6-1, the J gene TRBJ2-1, with a tentative D call TRBD2 (6 bases). The CDR3 has 15 amino acids. Germline CDR1 reads MNHNS; CDR2 reads SASEGT. V was pared by 5 bases and J by 4 bases, with 15 bases between. CDR3 DNA sequence: TGTGCCAGCAGTCCCGGGACTGGGGATTACAATGAGCAGTTCTTC. Amino acid sequence: CASSPGTGDYNEQFF.

The chain combines TRBV9 with TRBJ1-2, with D unresolved. The CDR3 runs to 13 residues. The germline CDR1 and CDR2 sequences are SGDLS and YYNGEE. Trimming removed 1 base at V and 1 base at J, with 5 bases between. CDR3 nucleotide sequence: TGTGCCAGCAGCGTAAACTATAACTATGGCTACACCTTC. It specifies CASSVNYNYGYTF.

The chain couples TRBV6-1 to TRBJ2-4; no definite D call. Trimming left V 2 bases short and J 9 bases short, with 8 bases between. The CDR3 loop spans 12 amino acids. Germline CDR1 is MNHNS and CDR2 is SASEGT. The CDR3, as DNA: TGTGCCAGCAGTGAACTCGTCGGCATTCAGTACTTC. Its protein is CASSELVGIQYF.

The genes are TRBV3-1 (or the pseudogene TRBV3-2) and TRBJ2-5; no clear D gene. Deletions cut 4 bases from V and 4 bases from J, with 13 bases between. The CDR3 is made up of 14 amino acids. Germline CDR1 and CDR2: LGHDT and YNNKEL (reference sequence). The CDR3 coding sequence is TGTGCCAGCAGCCCAGTTCGTTTTCGAGAGACCCAGTACTTC. Protein sequence: CASSPVRFRETQYF.

This clone was recorded once. The V gene is TRBV28, the J gene TRBJ1-1, with D possibly TRBD1 on 6 matching bases. This CDR3 is built from 16 residues. The germline V gene encodes CDR1 MDHEN and CDR2 SYDVKM. V was clipped by 3 bases and J by 0 bases, with 14 bases between them. The CDR3: CASSFGGGFLNTEAFF. The CDR3 bases are TGTGCCAGCAGTTTTGGGGGCGGGTTCCTGAACACTGAAGCTTTCTTT.

This clone has a single count. Here the CDR3 reads CASSLGQDRGYTF. The CDR3 DNA reads as TGTGCCAGCAGTCTAGGACAGGACCGCGGCTACACCTTC. The V call is TRBV14, the J call TRBJ1-2, with 7 bases aligning to TRBD1. The CDR3 extends over 13 amino acids. The germline V gene has CDR1 SGHDN and CDR2 FVKESK. Trimming removed 6 bases from V and 8 bases from J; junction bases left unmatched: 9.

The chain links TRBV3-1 (or the pseudogene TRBV3-2) to TRBJ2-2, with 11 bases identical to TRBD1. The germline CDR1 and CDR2 sequences are LGHDT and YNNKEL (reference sequence). Trimming removed 5 bases from V and 9 bases from J; junction bases left unmatched: 8. The CDR3 covers 15 residues. In nucleotides, the CDR3 is TGTGCCAGCAGCGCCCGGGACAGGGGGAGCAGGGAGCTGTTTTTT. Translation: CASSARDRGSRELFF.

This CDR3 reads CASSPSGQGSGELFF. CDR3 in DNA: TGTGCCAGCAGTCCCTCGGGACAGGGAAGCGGGGAGCTGTTTTTT. This rearrangement joins TRBV28 to TRBJ2-2; the match to TRBD1 covers 9 bases. The CDR3 consists of 15 residues. Germline V gene sequence: CDR1 MDHEN, CDR2 SYDVKM. Losses at the gene ends were 5 bases for V and 7 bases for J; bases not matched to a gene: 8.

The J gene is TRBJ2-3, the V gene TRBV5-1, with TRBD2 matching over 8 bases. The trim removed 7 bases at V and 2 bases at J, leaving 9 bases unmatched. Looked up from germline, CDR1 is SGHRS and CDR2 is YFSETQ. The CDR3 length is 15 residues. The CDR3 nucleotides are TGCGCCAGCGCGTCTCGGGGGGGGACCACAGATACGCAGTATTTT. This sequence encodes CASASRGGTTDTQYF.

The J gene is TRBJ1-3, the V gene TRBV6-5; 8 nucleotides agree with TRBD1. This CDR3 spans 15 amino acids. J gave up 3 bases and V 4 bases, and 5 bases lay outside the gene matches. Germline CDR1 is MNHEY and CDR2 is SVGAGI. The CDR3: CASSSLQGGGNTIYF. The CDR3 nucleotides are TGTGCCAGCAGTTCCTTACAGGGGGGTGGAAACACCATATATTTT.

This clone showed up just once. The chain combines TRBV5-4 with TRBJ1-5, with a possible D match to TRBD1 (6 bases). Germline V gene sequence: CDR1 SGHNT, CDR2 YYREEE (reference sequence). V lost 3 bases to trimming and J lost 4 bases, with 14 bases between them. The CDR3 consists of 15 residues. The CDR3 DNA follows: TGTGCCAGCAGCTGGGGGCCGGGGGGGAATCAGCCCCAGCATTTT. This sequence encodes CASSWGPGGNQPQHF.